These 17 T cell receptor beta chains originate from one sample sequenced in a study of cytomegalovirus exposure and HLA in healthy donors. 60 Vbeta and 13 Jbeta primers were used in PCR. The repertoire was sequenced with immunoSEQ multiplex PCR; TCRdb's copy has only in-frame clones and lacks some. This sample has about 170,000 clones, with 80% found just once. Sequencing was carried out using PBMCs. The receptors derive from a woman aged 45-59 years in good health and CMV-seropositive.

This clone was counted a single time. This chain joins TRBV18 and TRBJ2-5, with D unresolved. The germline gives CDR1 KGHSH, CDR2 LQKENI. The germline V and J ends were trimmed by 6 bases and 1 base, with 3 bases remaining between them. The CDR3 is 11 residues long. Here the CDR3 DNA reads TGTGCCAGCTCTCTCCAAGAGACCCAGTACTTC. This translates into CASSLQETQYF.

As for this clone: Germline is not matched at one junction end, which may reflect a read error. The chain employs TRBV4-3 and TRBJ1-5; possibly TRBD1 for D (5 bases). The CDR3 spans 16 residues. Germline values: CDR1 LGHNA, CDR2 YSLEER. CDR3 residues: CASSQDLGVKNQPQHF. The CDR3 nucleotides read TGCGCCAGCAGCCAAGATCTAGGGGTTAAGAATCAGCCTCAGCATTTT.

The chain is built from TRBV30 and TRBJ1-1; tentatively, D is TRBD1 (5 bases). Germline V gene data show CDR1 as GTSNPN and CDR2 as SVGIG (reference sequence). The length of the CDR3 is 16 residues. V was shortened by 0 bases and J by 6 bases, with 20 bases between the two germline ends. CDR3 DNA sequence: TGTGCCTGGAGTGTAGGTAGGAGGGGAGGGACGGCTGAAGCTTTCTTT. Its translation: CAWSVGRRGGTAEAFF.

This chain uses TRBV7-2 with TRBJ2-5; D call uncertain. The CDR3 loop spans 14 amino acids. Per the germline V gene, CDR1 is SGHTA and CDR2 is FQGNSA. V was pared by 4 bases and J by 2 bases, with 11 bases between. The CDR3 protein is CASSSQRTQETQYF. CDR3 sequence (DNA): TGTGCCAGCAGCTCACAGAGAACACAAGAGACCCAGTACTTC.

The rearrangement joins TRBV7-8 to TRBJ2-5; a possible D gene is TRBD1 (6 bases). Per germline, CDR1 SGHVS and CDR2 FQNEAQ. V lost 4 bases, J lost 3 bases, and 15 bases lay in between. The CDR3 contains 15 residues. For the CDR3, the DNA is TGTGCCAGCAGCTCGTTGGGACACCAAAAAGAGACCCAGTACTTC. Protein sequence: CASSSLGHQKETQYF.

The chain joins TRBV7-2 to TRBJ2-1; 7 bases align to TRBD2. Germline trimming cut 5 bases from V and 9 bases from J; bases unmatched to any gene: 10. Germline lookup yields CDR1 SGHTA and CDR2 FQGNSA. The CDR3 contains 14 residues. The CDR3 protein is CASSALSGVIEQFF. In DNA, the CDR3 is TGTGCCAGCAGCGCCCTGAGCGGGGTAATTGAGCAGTTCTTC.

The V call is TRBV6-1, the J call TRBJ2-1, with 9 nucleotides matching TRBD1. Germline-derived CDR1 and CDR2 are MNHNS and SASEGT. V trimming: 9 bases; J trimming: 10 bases; junction bases outside the gene matches: 16. This CDR3 is 15 amino acids long. The CDR3 reads CASLTPGQGISEQFF. The CDR3 DNA reads as TGTGCCAGTTTAACCCCGGGACAGGGAATCAGCGAGCAGTTCTTC.

In this sample, this clone turned up a few times. The rearrangement uses TRBV6-5 and TRBJ2-7; TRBD2 matches at 8 bases. Per germline, CDR1 MNHEY and CDR2 SVGAGI. The V segment lost 0 bases and the J segment 0 bases; nucleotides outside the gene matches: 1. The CDR3 extends over 15 amino acids. CDR3 DNA sequence: TGTGCCAGCAGTTACTCCGGGACTAGCTCCTACGAGCAGTACTTC. Translation: CASSYSGTSSYEQYF.

In its sample, this clone was seen a few times. The rearrangement joins TRBV11-2 to TRBJ1-5, with a weak D call TRBD1 (5 bases). The V end was cut by 1 base, the J end by 9 bases, with 13 bases between. Germline loops: CDR1 SGHAT, CDR2 FQNNGV. CDR3 length: 14 amino acids. CDR3 sequence (DNA): TGTGCCAGCAGCTTAGGGGTTGGTGGGGCGCCCCAGCATTTT. It translates to CASSLGVGGAPQHF. Complete variable domain (other parts from reference TRBV11-2 and TRBJ1-5): EAGVAQSPRYKIIEKRQSVAFWCNPISGHATLYWYQQILGQGPKLLIQFQNNGVVDDSQLPKDRFSAERLKGVDSTLKIQPAKLEDSAVYLCASSLGVGGAPQHFGDGTRLSIL.

The CDR3, as DNA: TGTGCCATCAGTGAGGCCGTGGGGGGAGCCCTGCCCTATAATTCACCCCTCCACTTT. Encoded protein: CAISEAVGGALPYNSPLHF. The chain carries TRBV10-3 and TRBJ1-6; possible D gene TRBD1, 5 bases. Germline CDR1 reads ENHRY; CDR2 reads SYGVKD. This CDR3 spans 19 amino acids. Trimming took 2 bases from V and 2 from J, leaving 19 bases between them.

This clone was detected once. The chain joins TRBV29-1 to TRBJ2-7, with TRBD2 matching 8 bases. Germline values: CDR1 SQVTM, CDR2 ANQGSEA. The V gene end was trimmed by 3 bases and the J gene end by 9 bases; junction bases not matched to a gene: 7. The CDR3 sequence is 12 residues long. CDR3 region: CSVEGGRHGQYF. As DNA, the CDR3 is TGCAGCGTTGAGGGCGGGAGGCACGGGCAGTACTTC.

CDR3 sequence reads: CASSTRDSSYNEQFF. DNA of the CDR3: TGTGCCAGCAGTACCCGGGACTCCTCCTACAATGAGCAGTTCTTC. V and J are TRBV6-5 and TRBJ2-1, with D perhaps TRBD2 (6 bases). V gave up 5 bases and J gave up 0 bases, with 11 bases separating them. Germline CDR1 and CDR2: MNHEY and SVGAGI. This CDR3 has 15 amino acids.

The V call is TRBV13, the J call TRBJ2-5; the D gene is possibly TRBD2 (5 bases). TRBJ2-7 matches the DNA end more closely, so the J call is doubtful. Germline CDR1 and CDR2: PRHDT and FYEKMQ (reference sequence). The CDR3 is 14 residues long. CDR3 sequence: CASGGTASSYEQYF. The DNA of the CDR3 is TGTGCCAGCGGAGGAACAGCGAGCTCCTACGAGCAGTACTTC.

The rearrangement links TRBV28 to TRBJ2-7; the match to TRBD2 covers 11 bases. Germline CDR1 is MDHEN and CDR2 is SYDVKM. CDR3 length equals 17 residues. Germline trimming cut 6 bases from V and 0 bases from J; bases unmatched to any gene: 10. The CDR3 coding sequence is TGTGCCAGCAGGACTCAGGGACTAGCGGCCATCTCCTACGAGCAGTACTTC. Translated, it gives CASRTQGLAAISYEQYF.

On this clone itself: The junction and the germline gene differ at one end; a read error may be behind it. The chain has TRBV13 and TRBJ2-1, with 16 bases identical to TRBD2. Looked up from germline, CDR1 is PRHDT and CDR2 is FYEKMQ (reference sequence). This CDR3 is built from 17 residues. The CDR3 nucleotides read TGTACCAGCAGCTTGGGACTAGCGGGGGGGTTAGTGAATGAGCAGTTCTTC. It encodes CTSSLGLAGGLVNEQFF.

This clone came up a few times. V usage is TRBV7-9 and J usage is TRBJ1-2, with D perhaps matching TRBD1 (5 bases). This CDR3 spans 14 amino acids. CDR1 SEHNR and CDR2 FQNEAQ come from the germline V gene (reference sequence). The V and J ends lost 6 bases and 4 bases respectively, with 15 bases between them. Here the CDR3 reads CASRPSGNSYGYTF. CDR3 nucleotide sequence: TGTGCCAGCAGGCCTTCAGGGAACTCCTATGGCTACACCTTC.

V usage is TRBV5-6 and J usage is TRBJ1-5, with TRBD1 matching 7 bases. This CDR3 comprises 15 residues. Germline CDR1 reads SGHDT; CDR2 reads YYEEEE. The V segment lost 4 bases and the J segment 3 bases; nucleotides outside the gene matches: 7. CDR3 DNA sequence: TGTGCCAGCAGCGCGACAGGGATCATCAATCAGCCCCAGCATTTT. Translating it yields CASSATGIINQPQHF.